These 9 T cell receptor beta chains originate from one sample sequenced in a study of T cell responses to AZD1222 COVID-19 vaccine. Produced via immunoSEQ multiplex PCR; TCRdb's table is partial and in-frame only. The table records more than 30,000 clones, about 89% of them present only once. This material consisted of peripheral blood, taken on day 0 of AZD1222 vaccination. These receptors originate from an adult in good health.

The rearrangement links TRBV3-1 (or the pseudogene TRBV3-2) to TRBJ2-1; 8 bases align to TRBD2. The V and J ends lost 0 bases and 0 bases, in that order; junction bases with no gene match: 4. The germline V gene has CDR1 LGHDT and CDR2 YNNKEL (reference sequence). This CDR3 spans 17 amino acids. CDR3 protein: CASSQEERGSSYNEQFF. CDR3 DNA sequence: TGTGCCAGCAGCCAAGAGGAGCGGGGGAGCTCCTACAATGAGCAGTTCTTC.

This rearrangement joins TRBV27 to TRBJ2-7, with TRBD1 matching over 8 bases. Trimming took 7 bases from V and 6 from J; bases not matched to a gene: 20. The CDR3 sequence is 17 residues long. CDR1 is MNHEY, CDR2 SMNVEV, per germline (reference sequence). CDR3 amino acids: CASTTPITQGVTLEQYF. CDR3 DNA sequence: TGTGCCAGCACCACGCCCATCACACAGGGGGTGACGCTCGAGCAGTACTTC.

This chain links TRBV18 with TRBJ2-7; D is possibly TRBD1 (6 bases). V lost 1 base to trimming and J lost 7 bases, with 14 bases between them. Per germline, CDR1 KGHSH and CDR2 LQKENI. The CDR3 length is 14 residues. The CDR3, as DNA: TGTGCCAGCTCACCACTCAGGGGCGTTGGGGAGCAGTACTTC. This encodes CASSPLRGVGEQYF.

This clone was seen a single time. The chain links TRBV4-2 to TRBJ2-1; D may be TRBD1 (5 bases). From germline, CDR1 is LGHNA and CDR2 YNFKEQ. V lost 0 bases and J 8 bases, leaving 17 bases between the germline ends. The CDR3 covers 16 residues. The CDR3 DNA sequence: TGTGCCAGCAGCCAAGATCCAGGGCAACCCTCCCATGAGCAGTTCTTC. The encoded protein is CASSQDPGQPSHEQFF.

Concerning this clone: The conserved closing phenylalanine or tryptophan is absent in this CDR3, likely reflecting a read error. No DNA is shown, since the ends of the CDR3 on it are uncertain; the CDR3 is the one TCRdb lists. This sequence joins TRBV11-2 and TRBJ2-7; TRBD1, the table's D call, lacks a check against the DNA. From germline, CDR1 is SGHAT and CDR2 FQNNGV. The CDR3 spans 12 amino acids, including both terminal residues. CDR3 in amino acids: CASSAWQGVLNA.

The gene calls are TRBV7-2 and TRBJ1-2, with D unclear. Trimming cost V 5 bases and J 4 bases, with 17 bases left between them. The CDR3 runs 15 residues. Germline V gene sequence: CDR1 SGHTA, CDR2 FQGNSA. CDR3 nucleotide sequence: TGTGCCAGCAGCCCAGATCCGCGCATGGGCTATGGCTACACCTTC. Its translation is CASSPDPRMGYGYTF.

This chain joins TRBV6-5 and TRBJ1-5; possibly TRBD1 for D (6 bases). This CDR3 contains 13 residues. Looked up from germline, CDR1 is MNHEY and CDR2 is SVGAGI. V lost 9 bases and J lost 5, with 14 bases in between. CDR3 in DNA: TGTGCCAGTCAGGGGAGGTCCGATCAGCCCCAGCATTTT. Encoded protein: CASQGRSDQPQHF.

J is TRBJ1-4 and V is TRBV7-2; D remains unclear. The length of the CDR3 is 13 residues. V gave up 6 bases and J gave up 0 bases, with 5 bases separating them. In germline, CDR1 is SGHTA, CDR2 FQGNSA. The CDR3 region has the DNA TGTGCCAGCAGAGCTACAACTAATGAAAAACTGTTTTTT. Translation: CASRATTNEKLFF.

The CDR3 loop reads CASSLPTGDYGYTF. The CDR3 DNA sequence: TGTGCCAGCAGCCTACCGACAGGAGACTATGGCTACACCTTC. This sequence joins TRBV5-4 and TRBJ1-2; a possible D gene is TRBD1 (6 bases). The CDR3 has 14 amino acids. V lost 4 bases, J lost 3 bases, and 13 bases lay in between. Per the germline V gene, CDR1 is SGHNT and CDR2 is YYREEE (reference sequence).